The 5 T cell receptor beta chains reported below all come from one sample, sequenced in a study of T cell responses to AZD1222 COVID-19 vaccine. The data were produced by immunoSEQ multiplex PCR, yet TCRdb's version contains in-frame clones alone and is incomplete. The table lists about 200,000 clones, approximately 94% of them singletons, with less than 1.2% in the top ten. Material: peripheral blood, obtained 28 days after the second AZD1222 dose. These receptors were collected from an adult who received the AZD1222 COVID-19 vaccine.

The V and J genes are TRBV10-2 and TRBJ2-1, with TRBD2 matching over 10 bases. CDR3 size: 16 residues. Per the germline V gene, CDR1 is WSHSY and CDR2 is SAAADI. The V segment lost 0 bases and the J segment 4 bases; nucleotides outside the gene matches: 3. CDR3 protein: CASSESPSGGYNEQFF. CDR3 in DNA: TGCGCCAGCAGTGAGTCTCCTAGCGGGGGTTACAATGAGCAGTTCTTC.

This chain joins TRBV2 and TRBJ2-5; 11 nucleotides line up with TRBD2. The CDR3 is made up of 15 amino acids. V shed 7 bases, J shed 0 bases, and the junction held 4 bases outside the gene matches. Per the germline V gene, CDR1 is SNHLY and CDR2 is FYNNEI. CDR3 DNA: TGTGCCAGCAAAGGACTAGCGGGCTACCAAGAGACCCAGTACTTC. Protein product: CASKGLAGYQETQYF.

The chain employs TRBV28 and TRBJ1-2; D uncertain. From germline, CDR1 is MDHEN and CDR2 SYDVKM. With 5 bases removed from V and 2 bases from J, the gap between germline ends came to 12 bases. The CDR3 consists of 14 residues. CDR3 region: CASSTPPGNYGYTF. Written as DNA, the CDR3 is TGTGCCAGCAGTACCCCTCCCGGCAACTATGGCTACACCTTC.

The chain carries TRBV5-6 and TRBJ1-5, with D perhaps TRBD1 (6 bases). The V end lost 3 bases, the J end lost 7 bases, and 14 bases lay between the germline ends. Germline V gives CDR1 SGHDT, CDR2 YYEEEE. CDR3 length equals 14 residues. The DNA for the CDR3 is TGTGCCAGCAGCTCCTCTTTCAGGGGCCAGCCCCAGCATTTT. Its protein is CASSSSFRGQPQHF.

The V call is TRBV6-5, the J call TRBJ1-1; TRBD1 agrees at 7 bases. Germline V gene lookup returns CDR1 MNHEY and CDR2 SVGAGI. The CDR3 consists of 14 residues. Unmatched junction bases numbered 8, after V lost 5 bases and J lost 5 bases. DNA for the CDR3: TGTGCCAGCAGTCGCACAGGGGTCGGGACTGAAGCTTTCTTT. This gives the protein CASSRTGVGTEAFF.